These 19 T cell receptor beta chains were sequenced from one sample in a study of T cells in Graves' hyperthyroidism and ophthalmopathy. Researchers amplified the TCR beta CDR3 regions from RNA transcripts. TCR CDR3 underwent first-round RT-PCR with the HTBI primer set. TCRdb reanalysed the multiplex PCR reads using MiXCR and keeps one entry per CDR3 protein. The sample records about 400,000 distinct CDR3 sequences, approximately 14% being singletons. The material sequenced was blood. These receptors all stem from a woman younger than 35 with Graves' hyperthyroidism.

In this sample, this clonotype turned up many times. The V call is TRBV27, the J call TRBJ2-3; 7 positions agree with TRBD1. CDR1 MNHEY and CDR2 SMNVEV come from the germline V gene (reference sequence). The CDR3 is 16 residues long. J lost 1 base, V lost 2 bases, and 6 bases had no gene match. The CDR3 DNA sequence: TGTGCCAGCAGTTTAGAGGGGGCCCATGGCACAGATACGCAGTATTTT. This sequence encodes CASSLEGAHGTDTQYF.

This clonotype was picked up many times. As DNA, the CDR3 is TGTGCCAGCAGCCAAGGACTAGAGAGGAGCACCGGGGAGCTGTTTTTT. Translation: CASSQGLERSTGELFF. The chain couples TRBV3-1 to TRBJ2-2; the D gene is possibly TRBD2 (6 bases). Per the germline V gene, CDR1 is LGHDT and CDR2 is YNNKEL (reference sequence). This CDR3 is 16 amino acids long. Trimming cost V 1 base and J 4 bases, with 13 bases left between them.

The chain is built from TRBV7-9 and TRBJ2-1; D is unresolved. This CDR3 is 13 amino acids long. Trimming removed 4 bases from V and 2 bases from J, with 6 bases in between. Germline CDR1 reads SEHNR; CDR2 reads FQNEAQ (reference sequence). The CDR3 here is CASSSPTYNEQFF. CDR3 in DNA: TGTGCCAGCAGCTCCCCGACCTACAATGAGCAGTTCTTC.

J is TRBJ2-7 and V is TRBV27; TRBD1 matches at 7 bases. Trimming at V came to 7 bases and at J to 1 base, leaving 4 bases not matched to a gene. The CDR3 runs 13 residues. CDR1 and CDR2 (germline): MNHEY, SMNVEV (reference sequence). CDR3 coding DNA: TGTGCCAGCAAACGACAGGGTTCCTACGAGCAGTACTTC. Its translation is CASKRQGSYEQYF.

The sample holds many counts of this clonotype. The rearrangement links TRBV7-6 to TRBJ2-5; the match to TRBD1 covers 8 bases. Losses at the gene ends were 4 bases for V and 4 bases for J; bases not matched to a gene: 14. CDR1 and CDR2 (germline): SGHVS, FNYEAQ. The CDR3 contains 17 residues. The CDR3 is CASSSGVAGGAGETQYF. CDR3 nucleotides: TGTGCCAGCAGCTCCGGTGTGGCAGGGGGCGCGGGAGAGACCCAGTACTTC.

This clonotype was seen repeatedly, ten times or more. The chain carries TRBV5-1 and TRBJ2-1, with 8 bases identical to TRBD1. The V segment lost 4 bases and the J segment 8 bases; nucleotides outside the gene matches: 8. CDR1 SGHRS and CDR2 YFSETQ come from the germline V gene. CDR3 length: 14 residues. The CDR3 region has the DNA TGCGCCAGCAGCCCCACAGGGGGTCGGGATGAGCAGTTCTTC. It is translated as CASSPTGGRDEQFF.

The chain uses TRBV28 and TRBJ2-1; D ambiguous. The CDR3 runs to 11 residues. Germline CDR1 reads MDHEN; CDR2 reads SYDVKM. Trimming pared 8 bases from V and 4 bases from J, leaving 6 bases between. As DNA, the CDR3 is TGTGCCAGCGCGAATTACAATGAGCAGTTCTTC. It codes for CASANYNEQFF. The variable domain in full, completed from reference TRBV28 and TRBJ2-1, reads DVKVTQSSRYLVKRTGEKVFLECVQDMDHENMFWYRQDPGLGLRLIYFSYDVKMKEKGDIPEGYSVSREKKERFSLILESASTNQTSMYLCASANYNEQFFGPGTRLTVL.

There are many counts of this clonotype. The gene calls are TRBV2 and TRBJ1-2; no firm D call. The CDR3 is 15 residues long. CDR1 is SNHLY and CDR2 is FYNNEI in the germline V gene. Deletions cut 6 bases from V and 6 bases from J, with 20 bases between. The CDR3 nucleotides are TGTGCCAGCAGGGCGACTCGGGCCCCTGGGGATGGCTACACCTTC. Protein product: CASRATRAPGDGYTF.

There are a few counts of this clonotype. This chain connects TRBV5-1 to TRBJ1-2; D is ambiguous. V was trimmed by 2 bases and J by 2 bases, leaving 7 bases between them. Germline-derived CDR1 and CDR2 are SGHRS and YFSETQ. The CDR3 sequence is 13 residues long. CDR3 sequence reads: CASSFPGNYGYTF. The CDR3 nucleotides read TGCGCCAGCAGCTTTCCTGGAAACTATGGCTACACCTTC.

This clonotype was seen repeatedly, ten times or more. This chain uses TRBV2 with TRBJ1-2; D gene unclear. CDR1 is SNHLY and CDR2 is FYNNEI in the germline V gene. The length of the CDR3 is 13 residues. Trimming left V 7 bases short and J 1 base short, with 10 bases between. CDR3 sequence: CASNVEVNYGYTF. The CDR3 bases are TGTGCCAGCAACGTCGAAGTTAACTATGGCTACACCTTC. Filled out from reference TRBV2 and TRBJ1-2, the complete variable domain reads EPEVTQTPSHQVTQMGQEVILRCVPISNHLYFYWYRQILGQKVEFLVSFYNNEISEKSEIFDDQFSVERPDGSNFTLKIRSTKLEDSAMYFCASNVEVNYGYTFGSGTRLTVV.

The gene calls are TRBV2 and TRBJ1-2; 7 nucleotides align to TRBD1. V lost 7 bases to trimming and J lost 5 bases; unmatched junction nucleotides: 7. The CDR3 is made up of 13 amino acids. Looked up from germline, CDR1 is SNHLY and CDR2 is FYNNEI. CDR3 in DNA: TGTGCCAGCACTAAGACAGGGACTTATGGCTACACCTTC. It yields the protein CASTKTGTYGYTF.

This clonotype has only one observation. A much larger clone is a single base away; this may be a read error. The V call is TRBV6-1, the J call TRBJ2-2, with TRBD2 matching 9 bases. Germline assignment: CDR1 MNHNS and CDR2 SASEGT. The CDR3 totals 17 residues. DNA for the CDR3: TGTGCCAGCAATGAAGTGGGTAGCGGGAGCTGGCCCGGGGAGCTGTTTTTT. Its protein is CASNEVGSGSWPGELFF.

This sequence joins TRBV7-9 and TRBJ2-7, with D unresolved. CDR1 is SEHNR, CDR2 FQNEAQ, per germline (reference sequence). Trimming took 1 base from V and 3 from J, leaving 10 bases between them. The CDR3 loop spans 14 amino acids. The CDR3 DNA sequence: TGTGCCAGCAGCTTAGAAGGTGGTTTCTACGAGCAGTACTTC. This codes for CASSLEGGFYEQYF.

The genes are TRBV19 and TRBJ1-5; 9 bases are shared with TRBD1. The CDR3 loop spans 16 amino acids. Germline CDR1 reads LNHDA; CDR2 reads SQIVND (reference sequence). Unmatched junction bases numbered 8, after V lost 5 bases and J lost 3 bases. The chain's CDR3 is CASSPYDRGNNQPQHF. The CDR3 DNA is TGTGCCAGTAGTCCGTACGACAGGGGGAACAATCAGCCCCAGCATTTT.

This clonotype was observed many times. The CDR3 nucleotides read TGTGCCAGCAGTTTAAAGGTGAGGGGTTGGCAGCCCCAGCATTTT. It specifies CASSLKVRGWQPQHF. The chain recombines TRBV28 with TRBJ1-5, with TRBD1 as a possible D gene (5 bases). This CDR3 region has 15 residues. Germline V gives CDR1 MDHEN, CDR2 SYDVKM. Trimming took 2 bases from V and 7 from J, leaving 15 bases between them.

This clonotype showed up many times. This sequence joins TRBV5-8 and TRBJ2-4, with D perhaps matching TRBD1 or TRBD2 (5 bases each). V lost 6 bases and J 0 bases, leaving 7 bases between the germline ends. The length of the CDR3 is 13 residues. The germline V gene encodes CDR1 SGHTS and CDR2 YDEGEE. Here the CDR3 DNA reads TGTGCCAGCACAGGGAGAGCCAAAAACATTCAGTACTTC. It codes for CASTGRAKNIQYF.

The J gene is TRBJ1-6, the V gene TRBV5-1; D unresolved. The length of the CDR3 is 17 residues. The V gene's germline CDR1 is SGHRS and CDR2 YFSETQ. Trimming shortened V by 2 bases and J by 1 base, and 13 bases separated the two germline ends. The CDR3 coding sequence is TGCGCCAGCAGCTTCCATGGCCCGGGGTCCTATAATTCACCCCTCCACTTT. Its protein product is CASSFHGPGSYNSPLHF.

This clonotype was found a few times. The chain combines TRBV5-4 with TRBJ2-2; D is undetermined. CDR3 length: 15 residues. Trimming took 4 bases from V and 5 from J, leaving 15 bases between them. Per the germline V gene, CDR1 is SGHNT and CDR2 is YYREEE (reference sequence). CDR3 in DNA: TGTGCCAGCAGCCTAGAAGGCGCCCGGACCGGGGAGCTGTTTTTT. It yields the protein CASSLEGARTGELFF.

About this clonotype: Being one base from a much bigger clone, this may be a read error. The chain is built from TRBV12-3 or TRBV12-4 and TRBJ1-2; D might be TRBD1 (5 bases). CDR3 length: 12 residues. The V gene lost 8 bases and the J gene lost 8 bases, with 15 bases spanning the gap. CDR3 in DNA: TGTGCCAGCGGCCGCCGTCAGGGCGGCTACACCTTC. Translating it yields CASGRRQGGYTF.